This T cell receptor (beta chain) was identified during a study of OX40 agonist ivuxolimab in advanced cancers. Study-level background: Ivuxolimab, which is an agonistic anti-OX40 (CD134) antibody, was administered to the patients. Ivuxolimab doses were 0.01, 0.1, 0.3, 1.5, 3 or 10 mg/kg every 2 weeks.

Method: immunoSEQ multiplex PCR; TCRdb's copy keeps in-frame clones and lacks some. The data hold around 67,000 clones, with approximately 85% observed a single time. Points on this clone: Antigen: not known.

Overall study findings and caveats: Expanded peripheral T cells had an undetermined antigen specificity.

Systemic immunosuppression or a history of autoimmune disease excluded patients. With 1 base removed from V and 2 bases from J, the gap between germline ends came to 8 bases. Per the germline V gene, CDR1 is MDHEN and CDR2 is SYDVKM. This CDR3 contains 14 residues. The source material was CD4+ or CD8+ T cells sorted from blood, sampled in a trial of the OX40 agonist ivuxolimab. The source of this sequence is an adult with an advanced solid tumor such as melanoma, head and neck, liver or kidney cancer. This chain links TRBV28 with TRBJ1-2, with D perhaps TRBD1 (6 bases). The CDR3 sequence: CASSLSGANYGYTF. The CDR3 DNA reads TGTGCCAGCAGTTTATCAGGGGCGAACTATGGCTACACCTTC.